These 19 T cell receptor beta chains were all obtained from the same sample, sequenced in a study of Graves' ophthalmopathy and Graves' hyperthyroidism. Researchers took RNA transcripts and amplified TCR beta CDR3 regions from them. The first-round RT-PCR employed HTBI primers together with the Qiagen OneStep RT-PCR kit. A multiplex PCR was then performed as the second round. TCRdb reprocessed the multiplex PCR reads via MiXCR and lists one record per CDR3 protein. The repertoire holds approximately 460,000 distinct CDR3 sequences, with approximately 15% as singletons. The source material was blood. Every receptor here comes from a woman aged 30 to 39 with Graves' ophthalmopathy.

This clonotype was detected ten times or more. This chain connects TRBV5-6 to TRBJ1-2; D not certain. The V and J ends lost 2 bases and 5 bases respectively, with 13 bases between them. Germline V CDR1 and CDR2: SGHDT, YYEEEE. The CDR3 sequence is 14 residues long. The CDR3, as DNA: TGTGCCAGCAGCTTTCGTTTCAGTCTGTATGGCTACACCTTC. Its protein is CASSFRFSLYGYTF.

At least ten counts were recorded for this clonotype. The chain joins TRBV30 to TRBJ1-6; 7 bases fit TRBD1. V trimming: 3 bases; J trimming: 7 bases; junction bases outside the gene matches: 6. The CDR3 has 14 residues. Germline lookup yields CDR1 GTSNPN and CDR2 SVGIG (reference sequence). The CDR3 DNA follows: TGTGCCTGGAGCCGGGACAGAAAGAATTCACCCCTCCACTTT. Residues: CAWSRDRKNSPLHF.

This clonotype occurred once. The chain is built from TRBV12-3 or TRBV12-4 and TRBJ1-1; 11 positions agree with TRBD1. This CDR3 contains 13 residues. The V segment lost 8 bases and the J segment 3 bases; nucleotides outside the gene matches: 2. The CDR3 DNA reads as TGTGCCAGCGGGACAGGGGGGTACACTGAAGCTTTCTTT. This codes for CASGTGGYTEAFF.

With regard to this clonotype: The junction departs from the called germline gene at one end, perhaps through a read error. For the CDR3, the DNA is TGTGCTAGTGGTAAGGACCGGAACACCGGGGAGCTGTGTTTT. Protein: CASGKDRNTGELCF. The chain carries TRBV12-5 and TRBJ2-2, with a possible D match to TRBD2 (5 bases). Germline CDR1 reads LGHNT; CDR2 reads FRNRAP. The CDR3 covers 14 residues.

At least ten counts were recorded for this clonotype. This chain links TRBV11-2 with TRBJ2-2; a weak D match, TRBD1 (6 bases). Germline-derived CDR1 and CDR2 are SGHAT and FQNNGV. The V end was cut by 6 bases, the J end by 5 bases, with 10 bases between. This CDR3 is 13 amino acids long. CDR3 in amino acids: CASSSQGTGELFF. CDR3 bases: TGTGCCAGCAGTTCACAGGGAACCGGGGAGCTGTTTTTT.

This clonotype was seen only a few times. The chain recombines TRBV27 with TRBJ2-7; D is perhaps TRBD2 (6 bases). The V and J ends lost 5 bases and 5 bases respectively, with 16 bases between them. The CDR3 consists of 14 residues. Germline CDR1 reads MNHEY; CDR2 reads SMNVEV (reference sequence). The CDR3 nucleotides read TGTGCCAGCAGTCCCACGCCCGGGGGAAACGAGCAGTACTTC. It encodes CASSPTPGGNEQYF.

The table lists this clonotype with many counts. The chain combines TRBV24-1 with TRBJ2-5; tentatively, D is TRBD1 (6 bases). The germline V and J ends were trimmed by 4 bases and 4 bases, with 15 bases remaining between them. The CDR3 has 15 residues. Germline V gives CDR1 KGHDR, CDR2 SFDVKD. The CDR3 protein is CATSDPTGTTETQYF. The CDR3 DNA sequence: TGTGCCACCAGTGACCCCACCGGGACAACAGAGACCCAGTACTTC.

This clonotype was found many times. The genes are TRBV6-1 and TRBJ1-1; perhaps TRBD1 as D (6 bases). The germline V gene has CDR1 MNHNS and CDR2 SASEGT. V lost 5 bases to trimming and J lost 5 bases, with 12 bases between them. The CDR3 totals 13 residues. The CDR3 DNA is TGTGCCAGCAGTAGGGGGGAGTTGACTGAAGCTTTCTTT. Amino acids: CASSRGELTEAFF.

This clonotype was picked up many times. The CDR3 coding sequence is TGCAGCGTTGTCCCAGGGGTACAGAACACTGAAGCTTTCTTT. Translating it yields CSVVPGVQNTEAFF. This chain connects TRBV29-1 to TRBJ1-1, with a possible D match to TRBD1 (6 bases). The CDR3 is made up of 14 amino acids. Deletions cut 4 bases from V and 1 base from J, with 13 bases between. In germline, CDR1 is SQVTM, CDR2 ANQGSEA.

This clonotype showed up just a few times. The chain is built from TRBV7-6 and TRBJ2-7; 7 bases agree with TRBD1. Per germline, CDR1 SGHVS and CDR2 FNYEAQ. V gave up 1 base and J gave up 0 bases; unmatched junction bases: 9. The CDR3 runs to 17 residues. The CDR3 bases are TGTGCCAGCAGCTTAGATCCCCTTGGACAGGTCTCCTACGAGCAGTACTTC. As protein: CASSLDPLGQVSYEQYF.

This clonotype was counted many times. The gene calls are TRBV9 and TRBJ2-7; 10 bases line up with TRBD1. The CDR3 contains 16 residues. The trim removed 3 bases at V and 2 bases at J, leaving 8 bases unmatched. The germline V gene encodes CDR1 SGDLS and CDR2 YYNGEE. The CDR3 loop is CASSGDRDRGPYEQYF. DNA of the CDR3: TGTGCCAGCAGCGGCGACCGGGACAGGGGTCCCTACGAGCAGTACTTC.

At least ten counts were recorded for this clonotype. V is TRBV12-3 or TRBV12-4 and J is TRBJ2-4; D possibly corresponds to TRBD2 (6 bases). V was pared by 0 bases and J by 0 bases, with 9 bases between. The CDR3 is made up of 16 amino acids. CDR3 DNA sequence: TGTGCCAGCAGTTTAGCGCAGGGACTAGCCAAAAACATTCAGTACTTC. It codes for CASSLAQGLAKNIQYF.

The rearrangement uses TRBV5-3 and TRBJ1-1; 7 bases are shared with TRBD1. TRBV5-3 counts as an open reading frame of uncertain function. CDR3 length equals 15 residues. V gave up 9 bases and J gave up 0 bases; unmatched junction bases: 11. The DNA for the CDR3 is TGTGCCACCCAAAGAGAGGGGGCCATGAACACTGAAGCTTTCTTT. Its translation is CATQREGAMNTEAFF.

In this sample, this clonotype turned up many times. The chain recombines TRBV6-1 with TRBJ1-5; the D is unclear. CDR3 length: 14 amino acids. V was clipped by 2 bases and J by 0 bases, with 5 bases between them. Germline loops: CDR1 MNHNS, CDR2 SASEGT. The CDR3 loop is CASSERYSNQPQHF. The CDR3 region has the DNA TGTGCCAGCAGTGAAAGGTATAGCAATCAGCCCCAGCATTTT.

This clonotype was detected many times. The rearrangement joins TRBV19 to TRBJ1-5; the D is unclear. The CDR3 loop spans 13 amino acids. Germline CDR1 and CDR2: LNHDA and SQIVND (reference sequence). Trimming removed 10 bases from V and 2 bases from J, with 12 bases in between. The CDR3 spells CATTQAGNQPQHF. CDR3 DNA sequence: TGTGCCACCACCCAGGCCGGCAATCAGCCCCAGCATTTT.

With respect to this clonotype: It may be a read error: a sequence one base away is much more abundant. The rearrangement links TRBV27 to TRBJ2-7, with 12 bases that match TRBD1. After removal of 0 bases from V and 6 bases from J, the junction contained 3 bases not matched to a gene. The germline V gene has CDR1 MNHEY and CDR2 SMNVEV (reference sequence). CDR3 length: 15 residues. CDR3 coding DNA: TGTGCCAGCAGTTTATCTGGGACAGGGGGCGCCGAGCAGTACTTC. It specifies CASSLSGTGGAEQYF.

This clonotype was recorded many times. CDR3: CASSSPNNSPLHF. The DNA of the CDR3 is TGTGCCAGCAGTTCACCCAATAATTCACCCCTCCACTTT. The chain combines TRBV12-3 or TRBV12-4 with TRBJ1-6; D uncertain. Trimming stripped 4 bases from V and 5 bases from J, with 6 bases between. The CDR3 is 13 amino acids.

This clonotype was observed at least ten times. V and J are TRBV7-8 and TRBJ2-5; TRBD2 agrees at 12 bases. J gave up 7 bases and V 1 base, and 1 base lay outside the gene matches. Germline V gene data show CDR1 as SGHVS and CDR2 as FQNEAQ. This CDR3 spans 14 amino acids. The chain's CDR3 is CASSLGTSGATQYF. The CDR3 DNA follows: TGTGCCAGCAGCTTAGGGACTAGCGGGGCGACCCAGTACTTC. Using reference TRBV7-8 and TRBJ2-5 for the parts outside the CDR3, the full variable domain is GAGVSQSPRYKVAKRGQDVALRCDPISGHVSLFWYQQALGQGPEFLTYFQNEAQLDKSGLPSDRFFAERPEGSVSTLKIQRTQQEDSAVYLCASSLGTSGATQYFGPGTRLLVL.

The genes are TRBV9 and TRBJ2-7; D is tentatively TRBD1 or TRBD2 (5 bases each). The germline V gene has CDR1 SGDLS and CDR2 YYNGEE. This CDR3 has 14 amino acids. Deletions cut 4 bases from V and 0 bases from J, with 11 bases between. The CDR3 nucleotides are TGTGCCAGCAGCCGGGGCCGACCCTCCTACGAGCAGTACTTC. This encodes CASSRGRPSYEQYF.